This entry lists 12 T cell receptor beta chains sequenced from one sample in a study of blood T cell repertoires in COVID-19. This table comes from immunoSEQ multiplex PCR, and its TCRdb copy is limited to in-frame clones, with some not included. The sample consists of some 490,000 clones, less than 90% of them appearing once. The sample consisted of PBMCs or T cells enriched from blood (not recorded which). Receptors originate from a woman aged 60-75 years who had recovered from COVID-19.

The chain's CDR3 is CAWRVAGIYYGYTF. The CDR3 DNA reads as TGTGCCTGGAGGGTTGCCGGGATCTACTATGGCTACACCTTC. The J gene is TRBJ1-2, the V gene TRBV30; D is undetermined. This CDR3 has 14 amino acids. V dropped 3 bases and J dropped 3 bases, with 14 bases sitting between them. The germline CDR1 and CDR2 sequences are GTSNPN and SVGIG (reference sequence). Full variable domain (outside the CDR3, taken from reference TRBV30 and TRBJ1-2): SQTIHQWPATLVQPVGSPLSLECTVEGTSNPNLYWYRQAAGRGLQLLFYSVGIGQISSEVPQNLSASRPQDRQFILSSKKLLLSDSGFYLCAWRVAGIYYGYTFGSGTRLTVV.

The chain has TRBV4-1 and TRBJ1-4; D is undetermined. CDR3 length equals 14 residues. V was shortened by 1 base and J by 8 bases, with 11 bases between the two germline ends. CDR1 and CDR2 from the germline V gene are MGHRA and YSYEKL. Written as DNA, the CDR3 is TGCGCCAGCAGCCAAGTTGTACGGCGGGAAAAACTGTTTTTT. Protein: CASSQVVRREKLFF.

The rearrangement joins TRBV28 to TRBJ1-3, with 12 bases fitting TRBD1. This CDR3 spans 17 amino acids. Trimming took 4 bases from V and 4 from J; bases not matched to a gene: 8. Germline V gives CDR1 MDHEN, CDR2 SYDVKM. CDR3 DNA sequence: TGTGCCAGCAGTTACCGGACCGGGACAGGGGGCGGAAACACCATATATTTT. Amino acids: CASSYRTGTGGGNTIYF. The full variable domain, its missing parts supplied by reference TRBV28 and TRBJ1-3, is DVKVTQSSRYLVKRTGEKVFLECVQDMDHENMFWYRQDPGLGLRLIYFSYDVKMKEKGDIPEGYSVSREKKERFSLILESASTNQTSMYLCASSYRTGTGGGNTIYFGEGSWLTVV.

CDR3 nucleotides: TGTGCCAGTAGTATGGACACTTTTCGGGGCTACACCTTC. Its protein is CASSMDTFRGYTF. The J gene is TRBJ1-2, the V gene TRBV19; TRBD1 might be the D (5 bases). The V gene lost 3 bases and the J gene lost 8 bases, with 13 bases spanning the gap. CDR3 length equals 13 residues. Germline V lookup: CDR1 LNHDA, CDR2 SQIVND (reference sequence). The variable domain in full, completed from reference TRBV19 and TRBJ1-2, reads DGGITQSPKYLFRKEGQNVTLSCEQNLNHDAMYWYRQDPGQGLRLIYYSQIVNDFQKGDIAEGYSVSREKKESFPLTVTSAQKNPTAFYLCASSMDTFRGYTFGSGTRLTVV.

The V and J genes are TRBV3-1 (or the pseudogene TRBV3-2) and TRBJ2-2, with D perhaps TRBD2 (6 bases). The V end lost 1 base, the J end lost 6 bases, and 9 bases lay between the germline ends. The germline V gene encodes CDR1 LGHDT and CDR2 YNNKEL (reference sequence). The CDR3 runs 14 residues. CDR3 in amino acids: CASSQVGGPGELFF. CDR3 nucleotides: TGTGCCAGCAGCCAAGTGGGGGGTCCCGGGGAGCTGTTTTTT.

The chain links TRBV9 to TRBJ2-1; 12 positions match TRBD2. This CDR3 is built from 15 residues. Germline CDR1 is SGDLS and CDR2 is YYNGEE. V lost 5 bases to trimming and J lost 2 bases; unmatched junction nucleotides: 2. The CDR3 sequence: CASRSSGGAYNEQFF. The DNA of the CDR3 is TGTGCCAGCAGGTCTAGCGGGGGGGCCTACAATGAGCAGTTCTTC. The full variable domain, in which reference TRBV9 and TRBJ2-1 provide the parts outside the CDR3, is DSGVTQTPKHLITATGQRVTLRCSPRSGDLSVYWYQQSLDQGLQFLIQYYNGEERAKGNILERFSAQQFPDLHSELNLSSLELGDSALYFCASRSSGGAYNEQFFGPGTRLTVL.

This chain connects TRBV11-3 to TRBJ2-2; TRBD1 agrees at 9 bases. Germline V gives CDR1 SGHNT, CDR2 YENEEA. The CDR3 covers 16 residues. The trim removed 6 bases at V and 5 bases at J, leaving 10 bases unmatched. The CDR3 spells CASSFPGQGVTGELFF. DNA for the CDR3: TGTGCCAGCAGTTTCCCGGGACAGGGAGTTACCGGGGAGCTGTTTTTT. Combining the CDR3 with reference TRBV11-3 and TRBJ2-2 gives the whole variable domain EAGVVQSPRYKIIEKKQPVAFWCNPISGHNTLYWYLQNLGQGPELLIRYENEEAVDDSQLPKDRFSAERLKGVDSTLKIQPAELGDSAVYLCASSFPGQGVTGELFFGEGSRLTVL.

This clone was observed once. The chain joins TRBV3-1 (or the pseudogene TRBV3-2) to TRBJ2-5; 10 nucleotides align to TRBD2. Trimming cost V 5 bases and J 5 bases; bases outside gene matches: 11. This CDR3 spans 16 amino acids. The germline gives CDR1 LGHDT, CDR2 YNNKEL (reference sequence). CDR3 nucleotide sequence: TGTGCCAGCAGCGAGCGGGGGGGCCTTGGCCGGGAGACCCAGTACTTC. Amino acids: CASSERGGLGRETQYF.

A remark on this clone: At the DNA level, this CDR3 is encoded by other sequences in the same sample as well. The CDR3 DNA is TGTGCCAGTAGTCCTTGGGGCCAGGGAGGGCAGCCCCAGCATTTT. Translated, it gives CASSPWGQGGQPQHF. The chain employs TRBV19 and TRBJ1-5, with D tentatively TRBD1 (5 bases). Trimming shortened V by 5 bases and J by 7 bases, and 18 bases separated the two germline ends. The CDR3 spans 15 residues. Germline V gene lookup returns CDR1 LNHDA and CDR2 SQIVND (reference sequence).

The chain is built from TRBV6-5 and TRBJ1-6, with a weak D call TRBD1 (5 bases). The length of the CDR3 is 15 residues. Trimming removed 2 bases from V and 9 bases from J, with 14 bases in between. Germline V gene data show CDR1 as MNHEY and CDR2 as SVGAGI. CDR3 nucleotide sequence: TGTGCCAGCAGTTACGATTGGACAAGGGGTTCACCCCTCCACTTT. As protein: CASSYDWTRGSPLHF.

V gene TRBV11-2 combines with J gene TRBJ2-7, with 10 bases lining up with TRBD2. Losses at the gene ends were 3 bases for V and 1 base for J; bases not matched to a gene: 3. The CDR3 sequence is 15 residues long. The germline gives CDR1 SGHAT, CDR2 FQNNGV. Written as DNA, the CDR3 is TGTGCCAGCAGCTTTGGGACTAGCGAGTCCTACGAGCAGTACTTC. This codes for CASSFGTSESYEQYF.

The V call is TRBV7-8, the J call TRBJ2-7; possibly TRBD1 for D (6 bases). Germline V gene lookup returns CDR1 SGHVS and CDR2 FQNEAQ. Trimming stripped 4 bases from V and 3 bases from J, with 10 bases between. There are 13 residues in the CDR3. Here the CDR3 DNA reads TGTGCCAGCAGCTCCCTGACAGGCTACGAGCAGTACGTC. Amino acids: CASSSLTGYEQYV.